A selection of T cell receptor beta chains follows, all from one sample in a study of siplizumab effects on memory and regulatory T cells. Assay used: immunoSEQ multiplex PCR; TCRdb lists only in-frame clones, some missing. This table holds fewer than 70,000 clones, 80% to 90% found once. The sample consisted of Tregs sorted from blood. All receptors derive from a human donor in good health. CDR3s include the opening cysteine and the closing phenylalanine or tryptophan. Fields, in order: clone size, V gene, J gene, D gene, CDR3 protein, CDR3 DNA. The D gene is left open where the match is weak. Size tells how often a clone was seen (once, few, many) or the class of an expanded clone, and some rows leave it out.

>once|TRBV28|TRBJ2-7|.
CASSSVRTIYEQYF
TGTGCCAGCAGTTCTGTCCGGACAATTTACGAGCAGTACTTC
>.|TRBV29-1|TRBJ2-4|.
CSVVAEALVLAKNIQYF
TGCAGCGTTGTCGCTGAGGCGCTCGTTTTAGCCAAAAACATTCAGTACTTC
>.|TRBV13|TRBJ1-1|.
CASSFRPPSGAFF
TGTGCCAGCAGTTTCAGGCCCCCCTCGGGAGCTTTCTTT
>.|TRBV6-5|TRBJ1-1|.
CASSRGWNTEAFF
TGTGCCAGCAGTAGGGGTTGGAACACTGAAGCTTTCTTT
>.|TRBV7-2|TRBJ1-5|.
CASSIQGTQPQHF
TGTGCCAGCAGCATACAGGGAACTCAGCCCCAGCATTTT
>.|TRBV14|TRBJ2-5|.
CASSQAGLGETQYF
TGTGCCAGCAGCCAAGCAGGACTGGGCGAGACCCAGTACTTC
>.|TRBV7-2|TRBJ1-2|TRBD1
CASSPGTGLSSGGYTF
TGTGCCAGCAGCCCAGGGACAGGCTTGAGTTCGGGGGGCTACACCTTC
>.|TRBV11-2|TRBJ2-7|.
CASSLSRVAHEQYF
TGTGCCAGCAGCTTAAGCAGGGTAGCCCACGAGCAGTACTTC
>once|TRBV27|TRBJ2-1|.
CASSSATRRHEQFF
TGTGCCAGCAGTTCCGCGACCAGGCGGCATGAGCAGTTCTTC
>.|TRBV2|TRBJ1-1|.
CASSQRGLRAFF
TGTGCCAGCAGCCAAAGGGGCCTAAGAGCTTTCTTT
>.|TRBV30|TRBJ1-6|.
CARSAGTPSPLHF
TGTGCCCGGAGTGCCGGGACACCTTCACCCCTCCACTTT
>.|TRBV7-7|TRBJ2-7|TRBD2
CASSYRLAGFDEQYF
TGTGCTAGCAGCTACAGACTAGCGGGATTCGACGAGCAGTACTTC
>.|TRBV19|TRBJ2-7|.
CASSNTGTGAFDEQYF
TGTGCCAGTAGCAATACCGGGACTGGGGCCTTCGACGAGCAGTACTTC
>.|TRBV7-9|TRBJ1-2|.
CASSLGTYYGYTF
TGTGCCAGCAGCCTCGGGACCTACTATGGCTACACCTTC
>.|TRBV19|TRBJ1-1|.
CASRRSRGGEAFF
TGTGCCAGCCGACGGAGTAGAGGCGGTGAAGCTTTCTTT
>.|TRBV7-2|TRBJ2-7|.
CASSLALNYEQYF
TGTGCCAGCAGCTTAGCGCTGAACTACGAGCAGTACTTC
>.|TRBV2|TRBJ1-5|.
CASSGYGGRGNQPQHF
TGTGCCAGCAGTGGGTATGGGGGGCGCGGTAATCAGCCCCAGCATTTT
>.|TRBV9|TRBJ2-1|.
CASSRRTGNEQFF
TGTGCCAGCAGCAGAAGGACGGGCAATGAGCAGTTCTTC